These 31 T cell receptor beta chains share one sample of origin, sequenced in a study of T cell responses to AZD1222 COVID-19 vaccine. Assay used: immunoSEQ multiplex PCR; TCRdb lists only in-frame clones, some missing. The sample has 130,000 or so clones; about 94% are singletons. This sample comprised peripheral blood, obtained on day 0 of AZD1222 vaccination. Source of these receptors: an adult in good health.

The chain couples TRBV19 to TRBJ1-5; no clear D gene. CDR1 LNHDA and CDR2 SQIVND come from the germline V gene (reference sequence). Deletions cut 4 bases from V and 3 bases from J, with 4 bases between. The CDR3 covers 12 residues. CDR3: CASSKLNQPQHF. In DNA form, the CDR3 reads TGTGCCAGTAGTAAGCTCAATCAGCCCCAGCATTTT.

The rearrangement joins TRBV19 to TRBJ2-2, with no clear D. This CDR3 has 11 residues. V was clipped by 4 bases and J by 5 bases, with 2 bases between them. Per germline, CDR1 LNHDA and CDR2 SQIVND (reference sequence). The CDR3 DNA is TGTGCCAGTAGTAGTACCGGGGAGCTGTTTTTT. Its protein is CASSSTGELFF.

J is TRBJ2-1 and V is TRBV7-2; a possible D gene is TRBD1 (6 bases). The CDR3 extends over 14 amino acids. V lost 1 base and J lost 9, with 13 bases in between. Germline V gene data show CDR1 as SGHTA and CDR2 as FQGNSA. CDR3 sequence: CASSLEAGVGEQFF. The CDR3 region has the DNA TGTGCCAGCAGCTTAGAGGCAGGGGTGGGTGAGCAGTTCTTC.

This chain links TRBV5-1 with TRBJ2-2, with a weak D call TRBD2 (5 bases). The CDR3 runs 15 residues. Deletions cut 0 bases from V and 6 bases from J, with 12 bases between. The V gene's germline CDR1 is SGHRS and CDR2 YFSETQ. The CDR3 DNA sequence: TGCGCCAGCAGCTTGGCGGCGGGTCAAGCCGGGGAGCTGTTTTTT. Its translation: CASSLAAGQAGELFF.

This clone was counted once. The chain carries TRBV28 and TRBJ1-4; D unclear. CDR3 length: 16 amino acids. Germline V gene sequence: CDR1 MDHEN, CDR2 SYDVKM. V was trimmed by 4 bases and J by 8 bases, leaving 20 bases between them. CDR3 bases: TGTGCCAGCAGTTCGACCCGGACTAACCCAAAAGAAAAACTGTTTTTT. This encodes CASSSTRTNPKEKLFF.

This rearrangement joins TRBV5-1 to TRBJ2-7; D perhaps matches TRBD2 (6 bases). With 2 bases removed from V and 2 bases from J, the gap between germline ends came to 14 bases. From germline, CDR1 is SGHRS and CDR2 YFSETQ. This CDR3 region has 15 residues. The CDR3 coding sequence is TGCGCCAGCAGCTTTACGACCGGGGGTCCCTACGAGCAGTACTTC. It is translated as CASSFTTGGPYEQYF.

Comment on this clone: One junction end disagrees with the germline gene, perhaps due to a read error. The chain combines TRBV7-9 with TRBJ1-3, with TRBD1 matching over 7 bases. Germline lookup yields CDR1 SEHNR and CDR2 FQNEAQ (reference sequence). This CDR3 is 14 amino acids long. This CDR3 reads CASSFGTAGDTIYF. The DNA of the CDR3 is TGTGCCAGCAGCTTTGGGACAGCTGGAGACACCATATATTTT.

This clone was seen a single time. The chain employs TRBV2 and TRBJ2-5; 8 bases are shared with TRBD1. Trimming removed 5 bases from V and 1 base from J; junction bases left unmatched: 6. Per germline, CDR1 SNHLY and CDR2 FYNNEI. This CDR3 spans 15 amino acids. The CDR3 DNA reads as TGTGCCAGCAGTCCGGACAGGGTGGGCCAAGAGACCCAGTACTTC. Amino acid sequence: CASSPDRVGQETQYF.

This rearrangement joins TRBV4-1 to TRBJ2-4; TRBD1 matches 9 bases. The CDR3 has 17 amino acids. The germline V gene has CDR1 MGHRA and CDR2 YSYEKL. Germline trimming cut 2 bases from V and 1 base from J; bases unmatched to any gene: 6. Written as DNA, the CDR3 is TGCGCCAGCAGCCAACCGACAGGGGGAATGGCCAAAAACATTCAGTACTTC. Its protein is CASSQPTGGMAKNIQYF.

This clone has a single count. The gene calls are TRBV7-9 and TRBJ1-4; D is uncertain. The CDR3 totals 14 residues. The germline CDR1 and CDR2 sequences are SEHNR and FQNEAQ (reference sequence). V lost 1 base, J lost 3 bases, and 6 bases lay in between. The CDR3 loop is CASSLGEANEKLFF. In nucleotides, the CDR3 is TGTGCCAGCAGCTTAGGGGAGGCTAATGAAAAACTGTTTTTT.

This clone appeared once. The V gene is TRBV7-9, the J gene TRBJ1-3; no clear D gene. The germline V gene has CDR1 SEHNR and CDR2 FQNEAQ (reference sequence). The ends were cut back, 5 bases at V and 0 bases at J, with 5 bases in the middle. The CDR3 is 13 residues long. For the CDR3, the DNA is TGTGCCAGCAGCCCCCTCTCTGGAAACACCATATATTTT. Its translation: CASSPLSGNTIYF.

This sequence joins TRBV28 and TRBJ2-2; D ambiguous. Trimming left V 6 bases short and J 9 bases short, with 8 bases between. The germline gives CDR1 MDHEN, CDR2 SYDVKM. The CDR3 contains 11 residues. The CDR3 loop reads CASRGRRELFF. The CDR3 DNA is TGTGCCAGCAGGGGTAGGCGGGAGCTGTTTTTT.

The chain has TRBV3-1 (or the pseudogene TRBV3-2) and TRBJ2-4; D tentatively fits TRBD1 or TRBD2 (5 bases each). Germline-derived CDR1 and CDR2 are LGHDT and YNNKEL (reference sequence). The CDR3 covers 13 residues. V dropped 6 bases and J dropped 3 bases, with 9 bases sitting between them. DNA of the CDR3: TGTGCCAGCAGGGGACCCGGCAAAAACATTCAGTACTTC. Protein product: CASRGPGKNIQYF.

The V gene is TRBV27, the J gene TRBJ2-1; 8 positions agree with TRBD1. J was trimmed by 7 bases and V by 2 bases; bases with no gene match: 7. The CDR3 is 15 residues long. Germline CDR1 is MNHEY and CDR2 is SMNVEV (reference sequence). CDR3 region: CASSLRGQGANEQFF. CDR3 in DNA: TGTGCCAGCAGTTTAAGGGGGCAGGGGGCGAATGAGCAGTTCTTC.

This chain joins TRBV2 and TRBJ1-2; D uncertain. V was clipped by 7 bases and J by 0 bases, with 18 bases between them. This CDR3 is built from 16 residues. Germline CDR1 is SNHLY and CDR2 is FYNNEI. CDR3 loop: CASTGQAPGANYGYTF. Here the CDR3 DNA reads TGTGCCAGCACAGGTCAGGCCCCAGGAGCTAACTATGGCTACACCTTC.

The rearrangement links TRBV5-8 to TRBJ1-2; TRBD1 is a possible D gene (5 bases). The CDR3 is made up of 14 amino acids. Between the trimmed V and J ends, which lost 0 bases and 6 bases, there was a span of 12 bases. CDR1 and CDR2 (germline): SGHTS, YDEGEE. The CDR3 DNA is TGTGCCAGCAGCTTGGTACTCAGGGAGGATGGCTACACCTTC. Residues: CASSLVLREDGYTF.

This clone was recorded only once. For the CDR3, the DNA is TGCGCCAGCAGCCAGGTACTAGCGGGGGGCCTCACAGATACGCAGTATTTT. This translates into CASSQVLAGGLTDTQYF. The chain joins TRBV4-1 to TRBJ2-3; TRBD2 matches 12 bases. From germline, CDR1 is MGHRA and CDR2 YSYEKL. Unmatched junction bases numbered 6, after V lost 3 bases and J lost 2 bases. The CDR3 runs 17 residues.

The rearrangement joins TRBV5-1 to TRBJ1-4; weak D call: TRBD1 (5 bases). Germline lookup yields CDR1 SGHRS and CDR2 YFSETQ. Trimming shortened V by 4 bases and J by 0 bases, and 10 bases separated the two germline ends. CDR3 length: 15 residues. The CDR3 region has the DNA TGCGCCAGCAGCCCGGTAGGGGCAACTAATGAAAAACTGTTTTTT. This gives the protein CASSPVGATNEKLFF.

The chain employs TRBV5-5 and TRBJ2-3, with D possibly being TRBD2 (6 bases). The CDR3 has 14 residues. Germline V gene data show CDR1 as SGHKS and CDR2 as YYEKEE (reference sequence). V lost 2 bases and J 5 bases, leaving 12 bases between the germline ends. The CDR3 sequence: CASSLRETRDTQYF. CDR3 coding DNA: TGTGCCAGCAGCTTACGGGAGACCAGAGATACGCAGTATTTT.

This chain uses TRBV6-5 with TRBJ1-2, with D perhaps matching TRBD1 (5 bases). The V gene's germline CDR1 is MNHEY and CDR2 SVGAGI. The CDR3 runs 16 residues. Trimming removed 2 bases at V and 2 bases at J, with 15 bases between. The CDR3 coding sequence is TGTGCCAGCAGTTACCAGACAGTGATATCGAACTATGGCTACACCTTC. Its protein is CASSYQTVISNYGYTF.

The chain employs TRBV7-9 and TRBJ2-1; TRBD2 matches at 9 bases. V lost 3 bases and J lost 9; bases outside the gene matches: 6. This CDR3 region has 14 residues. The germline V gene encodes CDR1 SEHNR and CDR2 FQNEAQ (reference sequence). CDR3 sequence: CASSLGLAQAEQFF. The CDR3, as DNA: TGTGCCAGCAGCTTGGGACTAGCCCAAGCTGAGCAGTTCTTC.

This sequence joins TRBV5-1 and TRBJ1-2, with unresolved D. Between the trimmed V and J ends, which lost 4 bases and 4 bases, there was a span of 8 bases. The CDR3 is 12 amino acids. Germline V gene data show CDR1 as SGHRS and CDR2 as YFSETQ. The CDR3 DNA is TGCGCCAGCAGCCCGGACCTCTATGGCTACACCTTC. As protein: CASSPDLYGYTF.

The genes are TRBV6-5 and TRBJ1-1; 9 bases agree with TRBD1. Trimming at V came to 7 bases and at J to 7 bases, leaving 7 bases not matched to a gene. This CDR3 comprises 13 residues. Germline V CDR1 and CDR2: MNHEY, SVGAGI. In nucleotides, the CDR3 is TGTGCCAGCAAAGGGACAGGGCATGGTGAAGCTTTCTTT. Translation: CASKGTGHGEAFF.

V usage is TRBV3-1 (or the pseudogene TRBV3-2) and J usage is TRBJ2-1; tentative D call: TRBD1 (6 bases). This CDR3 spans 12 amino acids. CDR1 and CDR2 from the germline V gene are LGHDT and YNNKEL (reference sequence). Trimming removed 2 bases from V and 14 bases from J, with 13 bases in between. The CDR3 region is CASSQSRGREFF. CDR3 DNA: TGTGCCAGCAGCCAATCCAGGGGAAGGGAGTTCTTC.

This clone appeared once. J is TRBJ2-2 and V is TRBV3-1 (or the pseudogene TRBV3-2); unclear D gene. Trimming shortened V by 1 base and J by 7 bases, and 16 bases separated the two germline ends. Germline V gene data show CDR1 as LGHDT and CDR2 as YNNKEL (reference sequence). This CDR3 region has 16 residues. This CDR3 reads CASSQVTVTTRGELFF. The CDR3 region has the DNA TGTGCCAGCAGCCAAGTTACGGTCACCACCCGCGGGGAGCTGTTTTTT.

The gene calls are TRBV9 and TRBJ1-3; D not resolved. The CDR3 is 15 residues long. CDR1 is SGDLS and CDR2 is YYNGEE in the germline V gene. V was pared by 3 bases and J by 2 bases, with 12 bases between. The CDR3 DNA reads as TGTGCCAGCAGCGGACTGGGTGGGACTGGAAACACCATATATTTT. Encoded protein: CASSGLGGTGNTIYF. Looking up the rest from reference TRBV9 and TRBJ1-3 gives the full variable domain: DSGVTQTPKHLITATGQRVTLRCSPRSGDLSVYWYQQSLDQGLQFLIQYYNGEERAKGNILERFSAQQFPDLHSELNLSSLELGDSALYFCASSGLGGTGNTIYFGEGSWLTVV.

V gene TRBV4-2 combines with J gene TRBJ2-3; 8 bases are shared with TRBD2. There are 19 residues in the CDR3. Germline-derived CDR1 and CDR2 are LGHNA and YNFKEQ. The V and J ends lost 1 base and 2 bases, in that order; junction bases with no gene match: 14. This CDR3 reads CASSQAQIPGGGSTDTQYF. DNA for the CDR3: TGTGCCAGCAGCCAAGCCCAAATCCCCGGGGGGGGCTCCACAGATACGCAGTATTTT.

This rearrangement joins TRBV19 to TRBJ2-2; D gene uncertain. The germline V gene has CDR1 LNHDA and CDR2 SQIVND (reference sequence). The ends were cut back, 5 bases at V and 2 bases at J, with 9 bases in the middle. There are 14 residues in the CDR3. Here the CDR3 reads CASSEVSNTGELFF. CDR3 nucleotide sequence: TGTGCCAGTAGTGAGGTGTCCAACACCGGGGAGCTGTTTTTT.

This chain uses TRBV5-4 with TRBJ2-1; the match to TRBD2 covers 11 bases. V shed 2 bases and J 6 bases; nucleotides not matched to a gene: 7. The CDR3 loop spans 16 amino acids. The V gene's germline CDR1 is SGHNT and CDR2 YYREEE (reference sequence). The CDR3 reads CASSLTLAGGINEQFF. The CDR3 coding sequence is TGTGCCAGCAGCTTAACCCTAGCGGGAGGAATCAATGAGCAGTTCTTC.

This clone was recorded only once. The CDR3 DNA sequence: TGTGCCAGCAGCCGCATCTACGGTGAGACCCAGTACTTC. Protein product: CASSRIYGETQYF. The chain employs TRBV27 and TRBJ2-5; the D is unclear. This CDR3 comprises 13 residues. The ends were cut back, 6 bases at V and 5 bases at J, with 13 bases in the middle. CDR1 is MNHEY, CDR2 SMNVEV, per germline (reference sequence).

V usage is TRBV14 and J usage is TRBJ2-7, with no clear D. CDR3 length: 14 residues. Per germline, CDR1 SGHDN and CDR2 FVKESK. Trimming stripped 1 base from V and 3 bases from J, with 10 bases between. The CDR3 spells CASSQAPSVYEQYF. CDR3 sequence (DNA): TGTGCCAGCAGCCAAGCCCCTTCTGTCTACGAGCAGTACTTC.